This TCR beta chain was identified during a study of cytomegalovirus exposure and HLA in healthy donors. On the study more broadly: A data release that came early held approximately 85 million unique TCRs from HLA-typed donors. General study findings and limits: It emerged from a later analysis that several of the most significant clusters appeared to be linked to common viral pathogens. Apart from CMV serostatus, no immune exposure information was available. With later analysis, a missense DCLRE1C variant became linked to TCR beta V- and J-gene trimming.

PCR was performed using 60 Vbeta and 13 Jbeta primers. The table came from immunoSEQ multiplex PCR; TCRdb's copy has only in-frame clones and leaves some out. This sample yields nearly 110,000 clones, of which 81% are seen a single time; 2% to 2.5% belongs to the top ten. CDR1 is SQVTM and CDR2 is ANQGSEA in the germline V gene. The V end was cut by 5 bases, the J end by 0 bases, with 10 bases between. The CDR3 totals 13 residues. Comments on this clone: Its target is unknown.

The sequencing sample was made of PBMCs. This rearrangement joins TRBV29-1 to TRBJ1-2, with a possible D match to TRBD1 (6 bases). The clonotype was recovered from a man under 40 in good health and CMV-seronegative. This CDR3 is CSVWTEPNYGYTF. The CDR3 DNA sequence: TGCAGCGTTTGGACAGAACCTAACTATGGCTACACCTTC. Looking up the rest from reference TRBV29-1 and TRBJ1-2 gives the full variable domain: SAVISQKPSRDICQRGTSLTIQCQVDSQVTMMFWYRQQPGQSLTLIATANQGSEATYESGFVIDKFPISRPNLTFSTLTVSNMSPEDSSIYLCSVWTEPNYGYTFGSGTRLTVV.